The clone carrying this T cell receptor (beta chain) was seen at least ten times. This specimen comes from a study of cytomegalovirus exposure and HLA in healthy donors. The PCR was carried out with 60 Vbeta primers and 13 Jbeta primers. The assay was immunoSEQ multiplex PCR, and TCRdb's table has in-frame clones only and misses some. This table holds over 100,000 clones, 65% to 80% found once. The CDR3 is made up of 18 amino acids. The chain carries TRBV21-1 and TRBJ2-6; whether TRBD2, the table's D call, matches the DNA was not checked. TRBV21-1 is noted as a pseudogene. The source is a man in his forties in good health and CMV-seropositive. The sequencing input was PBMCs. The CDR3 DNA sequence: TGTGCCAGCAGCATTCGGACTAGCGGGGCCTCTGGGGCCAACGTCCTGACTTTC. Its translation is CASSIRTSGASGANVLTF.